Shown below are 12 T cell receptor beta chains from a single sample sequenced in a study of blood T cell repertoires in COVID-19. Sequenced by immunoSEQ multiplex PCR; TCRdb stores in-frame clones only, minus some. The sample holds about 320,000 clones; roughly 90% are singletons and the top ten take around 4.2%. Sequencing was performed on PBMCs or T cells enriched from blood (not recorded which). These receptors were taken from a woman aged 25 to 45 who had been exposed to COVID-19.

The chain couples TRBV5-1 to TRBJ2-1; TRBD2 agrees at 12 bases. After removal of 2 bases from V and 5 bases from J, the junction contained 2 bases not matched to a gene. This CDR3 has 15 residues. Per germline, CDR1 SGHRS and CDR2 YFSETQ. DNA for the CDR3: TGCGCCAGCAGCTTACTAGCGGGGGGCCACAATGAGCAGTTCTTC. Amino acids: CASSLLAGGHNEQFF.

The chain's CDR3 is CASSVQGDTNEKLFF. As DNA, the CDR3 is TGTGCCAGCAGCGTGCAGGGGGATACTAATGAAAAACTGTTTTTT. The genes are TRBV9 and TRBJ1-4; 7 bases align to TRBD1. V was clipped by 2 bases and J by 2 bases; unmatched bases: 3. This CDR3 contains 15 residues. The germline gives CDR1 SGDLS, CDR2 YYNGEE.

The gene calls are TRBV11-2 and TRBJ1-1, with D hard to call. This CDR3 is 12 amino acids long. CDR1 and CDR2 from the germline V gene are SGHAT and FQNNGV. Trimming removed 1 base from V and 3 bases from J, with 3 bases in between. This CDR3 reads CASSLAHTEAFF. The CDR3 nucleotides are TGTGCCAGCAGCTTAGCTCACACTGAAGCTTTCTTT. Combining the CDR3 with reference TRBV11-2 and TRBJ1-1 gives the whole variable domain EAGVAQSPRYKIIEKRQSVAFWCNPISGHATLYWYQQILGQGPKLLIQFQNNGVVDDSQLPKDRFSAERLKGVDSTLKIQPAKLEDSAVYLCASSLAHTEAFFGQGTRLTVV.

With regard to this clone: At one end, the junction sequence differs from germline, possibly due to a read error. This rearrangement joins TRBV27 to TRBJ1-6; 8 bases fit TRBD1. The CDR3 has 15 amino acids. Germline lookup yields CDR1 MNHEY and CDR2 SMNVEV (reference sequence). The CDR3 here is CASGLLGTGGSPLHF. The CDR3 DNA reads TGTGCCAGCGGTTTACTGGGGACAGGCGGCTCACCCCTCCACTTT.

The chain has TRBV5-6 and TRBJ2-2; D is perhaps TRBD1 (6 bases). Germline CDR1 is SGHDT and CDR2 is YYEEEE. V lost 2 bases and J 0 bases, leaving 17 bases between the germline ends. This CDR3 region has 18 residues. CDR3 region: CASSFVFTGTTNTGELFF. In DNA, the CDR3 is TGTGCCAGCAGCTTTGTGTTTACAGGGACAACGAACACCGGGGAGCTGTTTTTT.

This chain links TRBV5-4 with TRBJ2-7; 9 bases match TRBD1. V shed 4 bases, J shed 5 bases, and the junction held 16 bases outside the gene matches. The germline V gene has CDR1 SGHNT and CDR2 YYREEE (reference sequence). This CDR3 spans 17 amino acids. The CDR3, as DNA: TGTGCCAGCAGCCCGAGGGTAGTGGGACAGGGTGGCCACGAGCAGTACTTC. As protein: CASSPRVVGQGGHEQYF.

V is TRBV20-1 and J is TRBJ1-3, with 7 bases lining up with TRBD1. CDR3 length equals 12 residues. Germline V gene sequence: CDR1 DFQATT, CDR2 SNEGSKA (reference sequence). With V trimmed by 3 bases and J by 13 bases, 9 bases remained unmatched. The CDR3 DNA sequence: TGCAGTGCTAGTCAAGTCGGACAGGAGATATATTTT. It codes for CSASQVGQEIYF.

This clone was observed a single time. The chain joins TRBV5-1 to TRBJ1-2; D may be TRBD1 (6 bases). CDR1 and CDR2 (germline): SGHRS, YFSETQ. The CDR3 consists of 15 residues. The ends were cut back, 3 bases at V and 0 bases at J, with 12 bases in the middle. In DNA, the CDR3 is TGCGCCAGCAGCTCCTGGACAGAGACTAACTATGGCTACACCTTC. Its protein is CASSSWTETNYGYTF. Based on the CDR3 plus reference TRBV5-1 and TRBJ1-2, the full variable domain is KAGVTQTPRYLIKTRGQQVTLSCSPISGHRSVSWYQQTPGQGLQFLFEYFSETQRNKGNFPGRFSGRQFSNSRSEMNVSTLELGDSALYLCASSSWTETNYGYTFGSGTRLTVV.

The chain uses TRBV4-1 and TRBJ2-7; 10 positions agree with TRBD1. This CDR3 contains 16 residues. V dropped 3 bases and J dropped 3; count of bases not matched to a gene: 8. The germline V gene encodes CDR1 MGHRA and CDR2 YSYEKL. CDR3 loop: CASSQEGTGASYEQYF. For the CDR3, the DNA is TGCGCCAGCAGCCAGGAAGGGACAGGGGCTAGCTACGAGCAGTACTTC.

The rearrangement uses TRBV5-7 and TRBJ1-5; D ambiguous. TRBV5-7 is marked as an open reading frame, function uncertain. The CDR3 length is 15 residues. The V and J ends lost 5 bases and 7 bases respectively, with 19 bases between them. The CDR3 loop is CASRDPGWANQPQHF. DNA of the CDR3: TGTGCCAGCAGAGATCCTGGGTGGGCGAACCAGCCCCAGCATTTT.

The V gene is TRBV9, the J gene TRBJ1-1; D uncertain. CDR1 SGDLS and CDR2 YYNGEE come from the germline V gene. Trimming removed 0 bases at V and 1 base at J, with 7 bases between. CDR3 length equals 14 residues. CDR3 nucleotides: TGTGCCAGCAGCGTAGGGTCCGGGAACACTGAAGCTTTCTTT. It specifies CASSVGSGNTEAFF.

For the CDR3, the DNA is TGTGCCACCTGGGACAGGGGGCCGGATGGCTACACCTTC. Its translation: CATWDRGPDGYTF. The chain employs TRBV10-3 and TRBJ1-2, with TRBD1 matching 12 bases. Unmatched junction bases numbered 6, after V lost 10 bases and J lost 6 bases. CDR3 length equals 13 residues. The V gene's germline CDR1 is ENHRY and CDR2 SYGVKD.